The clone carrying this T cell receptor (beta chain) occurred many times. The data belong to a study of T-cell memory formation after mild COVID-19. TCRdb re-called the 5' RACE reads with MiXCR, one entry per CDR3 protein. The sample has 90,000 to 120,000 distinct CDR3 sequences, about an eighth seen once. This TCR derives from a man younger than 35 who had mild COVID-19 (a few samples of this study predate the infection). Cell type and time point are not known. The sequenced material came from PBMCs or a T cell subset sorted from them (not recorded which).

CDR3 sequence: CASRIGALYGYTF. For the CDR3, the DNA is TGTGCCAGCAGAATCGGGGCCCTCTATGGCTACACCTTC. V is TRBV6-5 and J is TRBJ1-2, with D possibly being TRBD1 (5 bases). The CDR3 covers 13 residues. The germline V gene encodes CDR1 MNHEY and CDR2 SVGAGI. The ends were cut back, 6 bases at V and 4 bases at J, with 12 bases in the middle.